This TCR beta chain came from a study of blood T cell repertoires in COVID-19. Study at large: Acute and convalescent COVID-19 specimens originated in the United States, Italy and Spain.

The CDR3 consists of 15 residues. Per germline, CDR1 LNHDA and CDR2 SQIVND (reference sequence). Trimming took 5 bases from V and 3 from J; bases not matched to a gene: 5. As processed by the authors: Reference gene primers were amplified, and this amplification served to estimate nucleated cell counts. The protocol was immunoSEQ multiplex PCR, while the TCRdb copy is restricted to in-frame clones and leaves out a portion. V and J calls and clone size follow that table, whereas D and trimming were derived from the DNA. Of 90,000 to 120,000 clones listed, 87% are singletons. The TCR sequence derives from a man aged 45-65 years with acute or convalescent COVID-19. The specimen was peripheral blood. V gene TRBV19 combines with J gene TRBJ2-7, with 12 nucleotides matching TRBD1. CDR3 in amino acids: CASSSGTGGVYEQYF. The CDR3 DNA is TGTGCCAGTAGTTCAGGGACAGGGGGCGTCTACGAGCAGTACTTC.